This is a list of T cell receptor beta chains from one sample in a study of T cells in Graves' hyperthyroidism and ophthalmopathy. TCRdb passed the multiplex PCR reads through MiXCR, listing each CDR3 protein once. The sample lists under 450,000 distinct CDR3 sequences; 17% were seen once. Sequencing was done on a sample of blood. The receptors shown here come from a woman aged 25 to 45 with Graves' hyperthyroidism that later progressed to Graves' ophthalmopathy. Both conserved end residues are part of each CDR3. D genes are given only for firm matches. Only some rows state a clone size, as once, few, many or a class for expanded clones.

V gene	D gene	J gene	CDR3 length	clone size	CDR3 DNA	CDR3 protein
TRBV3-1	NA	TRBJ1-1	11	NA	TGTGCCAGCAGCGGGGAGGGTGAAGCTTTCTTT	CASSGEGEAFF
TRBV13	NA	TRBJ1-3	12	NA	TGTGCCGCCAGAGGGGGAATGAACACCATATATTTT	CAARGGMNTIYF
TRBV6-1	NA	TRBJ2-1	13	many	TGTGCCAGCAAGTCACGGGGGGCCCATGAGCAGTTCTTC	CASKSRGAHEQFF
TRBV11-3	NA	TRBJ2-1	15	NA	TGTGCCAGCAGCTACGGAGGGATATCCTACAATGAGCAGTTCTTC	CASSYGGISYNEQFF
TRBV19	NA	TRBJ1-1	12	few	TGTGCCAGTAGTATAGATCAGCGTGAAGCTTTCTTT	CASSIDQREAFF
TRBV7-8	NA	TRBJ1-1	15	many	TGTGCCAGCAGCTTAGAGTCAGGGAGGTACACTGAAGCTTTCTTT	CASSLESGRYTEAFF
TRBV2	NA	TRBJ2-3	10	many	TGTGCCAGAGGGGCAGATACGCAGTATTTT	CARGADTQYF
TRBV11-3	NA	TRBJ1-1	13	NA	TGTGCCAGCAGAAAGACGGCGAACACTGAAGCTTTCTTT	CASRKTANTEAFF
TRBV20-1	NA	TRBJ1-4	14	many	TGCAGTGCTAGAGAAGAGGGGCGAGGCGGAAAACTGTTTTTT	CSAREEGRGGKLFF
TRBV20-1	NA	TRBJ2-3	19	many	TGCAGTGCTAGAGAGGGTATTAGTCGGGCTTACCTACGCACAGATACGCAGTATTTT	CSAREGISRAYLRTDTQYF
TRBV7-3	TRBD2	TRBJ2-5	15	NA	TGTGCCAGCAGCCTACTGAGCGGGACTGGGGAGACCCAGTACTTC	CASSLLSGTGETQYF
TRBV5-6	NA	TRBJ1-1	13	few	TGTGCCAGCGCGAGGCTGCATCTACCCGAAGCTTTCTTT	CASARLHLPEAFF
TRBV24-1	TRBD1	TRBJ2-3	15	many	TGTGCCACCAGTCCCCGGACAGGTTACACAGATACGCAGTATTTT	CATSPRTGYTDTQYF
TRBV15	TRBD1	TRBJ1-5	15	NA	TGTGCCACCAGTGGACAGGGGCCTAGCAATCAGCCCCAGCATTTT	CATSGQGPSNQPQHF
TRBV7-9	NA	TRBJ1-5	13	many	TGTGCCAGCAGCTTACTTGGGGATCAGCCCCAGCATTTT	CASSLLGDQPQHF
TRBV3-1	NA	TRBJ2-1	12	few	TGTGCCAGCAGCCACGGGAACCGTGAGCAGTTCTTC	CASSHGNREQFF
TRBV20-1	NA	TRBJ1-2	16	NA	TGCAGTGCTGGGGGAACATCGTCGTTCCCTAACTATGGCTACACCTTC	CSAGGTSSFPNYGYTF
TRBV20-1	TRBD2	TRBJ2-3	19	NA	TGCAGTGCTAGAGACCCCGGGACTAGCGGGATCGGGAGTGCAGATACGCAGTATTTT	CSARDPGTSGIGSADTQYF
TRBV27	NA	TRBJ2-5	13	many	TGTGCCAGCAGTCCCGGCAGGGGTCAGACCCAGTACTTC	CASSPGRGQTQYF
TRBV2	NA	TRBJ2-3	11	many	TGTGCCAGCCAGTTGACAGATACGCAGTATTTT	CASQLTDTQYF
TRBV28	NA	TRBJ2-7	12	many	TGTGCCAGCAAGTCCCTTGGGTACGAGCAGTACTTC	CASKSLGYEQYF
TRBV19	TRBD1	TRBJ2-7	14	NA	TGTGCCAGTAGCCTGCTCGGGACAGCGTACGAGCAGTACTTC	CASSLLGTAYEQYF
TRBV3-1	TRBD1	TRBJ1-2	14	few	TGTGCCAGCAGCGGCGGGACAGGGACTGTGGGCTACACCTTC	CASSGGTGTVGYTF
TRBV3-1	NA	TRBJ2-3	12	many	TGTGCCAGCAGCCCCAATGAAGATACGCAGTATTTT	CASSPNEDTQYF
TRBV20-1	NA	TRBJ2-3	14	many	TGCAGTGCGGAAGAACAGGGTGTAGTGGATACGCAGTATTTT	CSAEEQGVVDTQYF
TRBV7-3	TRBD1	TRBJ1-2	15	NA	TGTGCCAGCAGCCGAGACAGGGGGGGAAACTATGGCTACACCTTC	CASSRDRGGNYGYTF
TRBV4-1	NA	TRBJ1-6	17	few	TGCGCCAGCAGCCAAGATAGGCGGCGAGCCCTGAATTCACCCCTCCACTTT	CASSQDRRRALNSPLHF
TRBV24-1	TRBD2	TRBJ2-1	16	few	TGTGCCACCAGTGATGACCGGACTAGCGTACACAATGAGCAGTTCTTC	CATSDDRTSVHNEQFF
TRBV5-6	NA	TRBJ2-2	16	NA	TGTGCCAGCAGCCAAATTGGGCCCTTTGGCACCGGGGAGCTGTCTTTT	CASSQIGPFGTGELSF
TRBV19	NA	TRBJ1-6	14	many	TGTGCCAGTACCCCATGGGGCAGTAATTCACCCCTCCACTTT	CASTPWGSNSPLHF
TRBV29-1	TRBD2	TRBJ2-5	16	many	TGCAGCGTTGAAAGGCCTAGCGGGGGACCTCAAGAGACCCAGTACTTC	CSVERPSGGPQETQYF
TRBV18	NA	TRBJ1-1	15	many	TGTGCCAGCTCACCACTAGGGGGGGCCGCGACTGAAGCTTTCTTT	CASSPLGGAATEAFF
TRBV4-1	NA	TRBJ1-2	13	many	TGCGCCAGCAGCCAAGATTGGGGGCTTGGCTACACCTTC	CASSQDWGLGYTF
TRBV20-1	NA	TRBJ2-7	16	NA	TGCAGTGCTAGAGATATGGTAACAGGCCTCGACTACGAGCAGTACTTC	CSARDMVTGLDYEQYF
TRBV14	NA	TRBJ1-2	14	many	TGTGCCAGCAGCGCATCAACAGGATCCTATGGCTACACCTTC	CASSASTGSYGYTF
TRBV2	NA	TRBJ2-5	14	NA	TGTGCCAGCAGTCTGTGGCGAGGGATGGAGACCCAGTACTTC	CASSLWRGMETQYF
TRBV19	TRBD1	TRBJ2-7	14	few	TGTGCCAGTAGTAAAAGGGACAGTGGGAACGAGCAGTACTTC	CASSKRDSGNEQYF
TRBV11-2	NA	TRBJ2-7	15	many	TGTGCCAGCAGCTATATTAGAGGTGTGGCGGGTGAGCAGTACTTC	CASSYIRGVAGEQYF
TRBV12-3/TRBV12-4	NA	TRBJ2-7	14	many	TGTGCCAGCAGCCCAACAGGAGAGCCTACGAAGCAGTACTTC	CASSPTGEPTKQYF
TRBV12-3/TRBV12-4	NA	TRBJ1-1	13	few	TGTGCCAGCAGTTTAGACCGGAGGGCTGAAGCTTTCTTT	CASSLDRRAEAFF
TRBV7-9	TRBD2	TRBJ2-3	17	few	TGTGCCAGCAGCTTGCCCTCTAGCGGGGGGTTCACAGATACGCAGTATTTT	CASSLPSSGGFTDTQYF
TRBV16	NA	TRBJ1-2	14	many	TGTGCCAGCAGCCAATCGGCCGGGGGGTATGGCTACACCTTC	CASSQSAGGYGYTF
TRBV5-1	NA	TRBJ1-1	13	many	TGCGCCAGCAGCCAAGACCTTAGTCCTGAAGCTTTCTTT	CASSQDLSPEAFF
TRBV20-1	TRBD2	TRBJ2-1	14	many	TGCAGTGCCGAAGCGGGGGGGCCTCTCAATGAGCAGTTCTTC	CSAEAGGPLNEQFF
TRBV20-1	TRBD1	TRBJ2-7	14	many	TGCAGTGCTAGAGAATTCACAGGGGGCCGGGAGCAGTACTTC	CSAREFTGGREQYF
TRBV5-1	NA	TRBJ2-5	14	many	TGCGCCAGCAGGATCACAGTGCTTCAAGAGACCCAGTACTTC	CASRITVLQETQYF
TRBV12-3/TRBV12-4	NA	TRBJ2-7	12	many	TGTGCCAGCAGCCTAGACATTTACGAGCAGTACTTC	CASSLDIYEQYF
TRBV12-3/TRBV12-4	TRBD1	TRBJ2-7	14	NA	TGTGCCAGCATGGACAGGTCAAGCTCCTACGAGCAGTACTTC	CASMDRSSSYEQYF
TRBV6-1	NA	TRBJ1-1	15	many	TGTGCCAGCAGCCGCGGTCGGGCTTCGGACACTGAAGCTTTCTTT	CASSRGRASDTEAFF
TRBV6-5	NA	TRBJ2-3	19	once	TGTGCCAGCAGTTACCACCCGAGGATCGGGGGCGCGAGCACAGATACGCAGTATTTT	CASSYHPRIGGASTDTQYF
TRBV7-9	TRBD1	TRBJ2-7	15	many	TGTGCCAGCAGCTCGCCGGGACAGCGATACTACGAGCAGTACTTC	CASSSPGQRYYEQYF
TRBV7-6	NA	TRBJ2-7	13	NA	TGTGCCAGCAGCTTAAAGGGGCCACACGAGCAGTACTTC	CASSLKGPHEQYF
TRBV28	TRBD1	TRBJ1-6	16	many	TGTGCCAGCAGTGCCGGGACAGGCTACAATAATTCACCCCTCCACTTT	CASSAGTGYNNSPLHF
TRBV18	NA	TRBJ2-7	16	NA	TGTGCCAGCTCACCTACGTTGGAAAGGGGGACCTACGAGCAGTACTTC	CASSPTLERGTYEQYF